The 13 T cell receptor beta chains presented below share a single source sample, sequenced in a study of T cells in Graves' hyperthyroidism and ophthalmopathy. Amplification targeted TCR beta CDR3 regions from RNA transcripts. HTBI primers were used for first-round RT-PCR of the TCR CDR3. TCRdb recomputed calls from the multiplex PCR reads with MiXCR, one row per CDR3 protein. The table includes 500,000 to 800,000 distinct CDR3 sequences, about 45% detected once. Material for sequencing was peripheral blood or thyroid tissue (not recorded which). The source of these receptors is an adult man with Graves' disease, either hyperthyroidism or ophthalmopathy (not recorded which).

A word on this clonotype: The final CDR3 position lacks the conserved phenylalanine or tryptophan, pointing to a likely read error. This chain uses TRBV29-1 with TRBJ2-7; 7 bases map to TRBD2. V dropped 2 bases and J dropped 6; count of bases not matched to a gene: 7. Germline V CDR1 and CDR2: SQVTM, ANQGSEA. The length of the CDR3 is 13 residues. Written as DNA, the CDR3 is TGCAGCGTTGAAAAAGCTAGCGGCGGCGAGCAGTACTTA. Its protein is CSVEKASGGEQYL.

The V call is TRBV12-3 or TRBV12-4, the J call TRBJ1-1; TRBD1 might be the D (5 bases). The CDR3 is 13 residues long. Trimming took off 7 bases at V and 7 bases at J, with 16 bases between the two ends. This CDR3 is CASTLRGNLEAFF. The CDR3, as DNA: TGTGCCAGCACCCTCCGGGGGAACCTTGAAGCTTTCTTT.

A few counts support this clonotype. V gene TRBV20-1 combines with J gene TRBJ1-4; TRBD1 is a possible D gene (5 bases). CDR1 is DFQATT and CDR2 is SNEGSKA in the germline V gene (reference sequence). This CDR3 region has 14 residues. The V end lost 4 bases, the J end lost 6 bases, and 15 bases lay between the germline ends. The CDR3 spells CSATGLGGYEKLFF. Here the CDR3 DNA reads TGCAGTGCTACCGGATTGGGGGGTTATGAAAAACTGTTTTTT.

The chain is built from TRBV20-1 and TRBJ2-5; 12 positions agree with TRBD2. CDR1 and CDR2 from the germline V gene are DFQATT and SNEGSKA (reference sequence). This CDR3 has 16 amino acids. With V trimmed by 3 bases and J by 4 bases, 9 bases remained unmatched. In DNA, the CDR3 is TGCAGTGCTAGGGCAACTAGCGGGAGGAAGGGAGAGACCCAGTACTTC. This codes for CSARATSGRKGETQYF.

This rearrangement joins TRBV2 to TRBJ1-1; TRBD1 might be the D (6 bases). Germline values: CDR1 SNHLY, CDR2 FYNNEI. The CDR3 spans 15 residues. Trimming pared 5 bases from V and 4 bases from J, leaving 17 bases between. In DNA, the CDR3 is TGTGCCAGCAGTTACTCGTGGGACACGGGCACTGAAGCTTTCTTT. It codes for CASSYSWDTGTEAFF.

A few counts support this clonotype. This sequence joins TRBV15 and TRBJ2-6; D is ambiguous. The CDR3 has 8 residues. V was clipped by 4 bases and J by 18 bases, with 4 bases between them. The germline V gene has CDR1 LNHNV and CDR2 YYDKDF (reference sequence). CDR3 amino acids: CATSIRTF. CDR3 DNA sequence: TGTGCCACCAGCATCCGGACTTTC.

This clonotype was detected only a few times. This chain links TRBV9 with TRBJ1-1; 11 positions match TRBD1. V lost 4 bases to trimming and J lost 6 bases; unmatched junction nucleotides: 8. This CDR3 region has 15 residues. The V gene's germline CDR1 is SGDLS and CDR2 YYNGEE. DNA for the CDR3: TGTGCCAGCAGCCTGCGGGACAGGGGGATTTCTGAAGCTTTCTTT. Translating it yields CASSLRDRGISEAFF.

The sample holds many counts of this clonotype. This rearrangement joins TRBV10-3 to TRBJ2-7, with 8 bases lining up with TRBD1. Germline CDR1 reads ENHRY; CDR2 reads SYGVKD. Losses at the gene ends were 2 bases for V and 9 bases for J; bases not matched to a gene: 15. The CDR3 contains 16 residues. CDR3 DNA sequence: TGTGCCATCAGTGAGGGTGCAGGGGGCGAAGAAGTCGGGCAGTACTTC. As protein: CAISEGAGGEEVGQYF.

The V call is TRBV7-2, the J call TRBJ2-7; TRBD1 might be the D (5 bases). CDR1 and CDR2 from the germline V gene are SGHTA and FQGNSA. CDR3 length equals 14 residues. Deletions cut 5 bases from V and 2 bases from J, with 13 bases between. CDR3 sequence reads: CASSQDRTTYEQYF. The CDR3 DNA sequence: TGTGCCAGCAGCCAAGACAGAACCACCTACGAGCAGTACTTC.

The sample holds one count of this clonotype. A read error may account for a junction end that differs from germline. This chain connects TRBV9 to TRBJ2-7; 7 bases are a match to TRBD2. This CDR3 spans 13 amino acids. CDR1 SGDLS and CDR2 YYNGEE come from the germline V gene. The CDR3 reads CTSRQRGAYEQYF. DNA for the CDR3: TGTACCAGCAGACAGCGGGGCGCCTACGAGCAGTACTTC.

In this sample, this clonotype turned up many times. V gene TRBV20-1 combines with J gene TRBJ2-7; maybe TRBD1 (6 bases). The CDR3 totals 13 residues. Germline CDR1 DFQATT, CDR2 SNEGSKA (reference sequence). Trimming cost V 5 bases and J 1 base, with 12 bases left between them. CDR3 nucleotide sequence: TGCAGTGCTTCCCGGGACACGTCCTACGAGCAGTACTTC. This translates into CSASRDTSYEQYF.

The rearrangement joins TRBV19 to TRBJ2-7, with 14 bases matching TRBD2. CDR3 length: 11 residues. Germline lookup yields CDR1 LNHDA and CDR2 SQIVND (reference sequence). The CDR3 bases are TGTGCGACTAGCGGGAGGGTCGAGCAGTACTTC. This encodes CATSGRVEQYF.

This clonotype was seen a handful of times. The chain couples TRBV20-1 to TRBJ1-5; D remains ambiguous. The CDR3 is made up of 14 amino acids. Germline V gene sequence: CDR1 DFQATT, CDR2 SNEGSKA (reference sequence). Deletions cut 4 bases from V and 4 bases from J, with 14 bases between. CDR3 in amino acids: CSATMGSGNQPQHF. CDR3 nucleotides: TGCAGTGCTACCATGGGGTCAGGAAATCAGCCCCAGCATTTT.